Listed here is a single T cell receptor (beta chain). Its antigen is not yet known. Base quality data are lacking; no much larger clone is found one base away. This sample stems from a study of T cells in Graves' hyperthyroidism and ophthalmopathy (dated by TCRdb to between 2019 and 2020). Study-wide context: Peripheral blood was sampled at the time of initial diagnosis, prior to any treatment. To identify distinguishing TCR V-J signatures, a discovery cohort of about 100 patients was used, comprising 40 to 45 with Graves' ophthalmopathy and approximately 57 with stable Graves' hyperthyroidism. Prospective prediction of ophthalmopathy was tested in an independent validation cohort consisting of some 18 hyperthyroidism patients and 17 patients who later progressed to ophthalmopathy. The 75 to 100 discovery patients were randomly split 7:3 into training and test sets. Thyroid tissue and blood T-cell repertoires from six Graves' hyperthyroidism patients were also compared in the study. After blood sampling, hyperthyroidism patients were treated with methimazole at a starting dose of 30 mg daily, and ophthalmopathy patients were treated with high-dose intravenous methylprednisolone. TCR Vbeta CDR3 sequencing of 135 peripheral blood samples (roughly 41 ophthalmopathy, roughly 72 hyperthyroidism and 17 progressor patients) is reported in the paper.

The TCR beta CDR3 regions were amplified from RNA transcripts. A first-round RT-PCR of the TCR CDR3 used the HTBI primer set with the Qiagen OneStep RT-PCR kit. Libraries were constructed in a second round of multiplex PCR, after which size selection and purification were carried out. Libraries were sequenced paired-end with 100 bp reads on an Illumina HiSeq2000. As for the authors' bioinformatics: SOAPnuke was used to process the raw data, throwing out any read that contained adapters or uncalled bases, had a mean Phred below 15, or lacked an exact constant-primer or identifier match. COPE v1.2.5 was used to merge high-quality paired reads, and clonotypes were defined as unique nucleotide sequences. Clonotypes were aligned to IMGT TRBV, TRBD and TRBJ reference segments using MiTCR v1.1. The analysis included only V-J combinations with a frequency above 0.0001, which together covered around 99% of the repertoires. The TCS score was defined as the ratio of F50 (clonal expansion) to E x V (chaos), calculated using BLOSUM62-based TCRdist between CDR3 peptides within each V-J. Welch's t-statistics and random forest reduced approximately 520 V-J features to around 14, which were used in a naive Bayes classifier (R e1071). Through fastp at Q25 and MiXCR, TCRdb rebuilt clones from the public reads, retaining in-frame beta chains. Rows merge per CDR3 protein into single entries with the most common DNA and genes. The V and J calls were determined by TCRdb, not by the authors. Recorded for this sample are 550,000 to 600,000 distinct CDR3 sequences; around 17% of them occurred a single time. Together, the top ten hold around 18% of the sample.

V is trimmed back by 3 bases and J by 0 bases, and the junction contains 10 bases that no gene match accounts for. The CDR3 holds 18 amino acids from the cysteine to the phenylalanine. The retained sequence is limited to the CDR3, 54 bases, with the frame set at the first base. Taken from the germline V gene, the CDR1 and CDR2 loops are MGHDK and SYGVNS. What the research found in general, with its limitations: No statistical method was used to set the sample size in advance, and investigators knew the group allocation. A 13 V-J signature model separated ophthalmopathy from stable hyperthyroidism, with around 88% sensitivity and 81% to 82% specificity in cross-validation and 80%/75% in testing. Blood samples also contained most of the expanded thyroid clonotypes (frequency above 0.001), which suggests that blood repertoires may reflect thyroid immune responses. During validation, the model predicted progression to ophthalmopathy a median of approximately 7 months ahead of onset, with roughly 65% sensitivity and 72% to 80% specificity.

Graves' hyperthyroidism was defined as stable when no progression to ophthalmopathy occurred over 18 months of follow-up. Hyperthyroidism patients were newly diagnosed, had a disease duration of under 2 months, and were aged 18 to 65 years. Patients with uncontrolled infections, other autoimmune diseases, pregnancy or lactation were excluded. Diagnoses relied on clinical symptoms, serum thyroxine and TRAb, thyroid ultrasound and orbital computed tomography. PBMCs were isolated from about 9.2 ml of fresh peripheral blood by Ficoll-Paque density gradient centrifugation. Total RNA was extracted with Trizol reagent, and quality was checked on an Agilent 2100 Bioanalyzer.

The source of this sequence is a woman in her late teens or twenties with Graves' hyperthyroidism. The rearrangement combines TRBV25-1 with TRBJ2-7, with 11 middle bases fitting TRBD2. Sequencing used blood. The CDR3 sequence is CASSDVNGTSGGSYEQYF. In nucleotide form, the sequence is TGTGCCAGCAGTGATGTTAATGGAACTAGCGGGGGCTCCTACGAGCAGTACTTC.